This T cell receptor (beta chain) is from a study of cytomegalovirus exposure and HLA in healthy donors. Researchers ran the PCR with 60 Vbeta and 13 Jbeta primers. The assay was immunoSEQ multiplex PCR, and TCRdb's table has in-frame clones only and misses some. The table has roughly 190,000 clones, approximately 85% seen once. Study conclusions and caveats: One cluster of highly shared sequence variants probably arose as a sequencing artifact.

CDR3 size: 13 residues. Germline lookup yields CDR1 SNHLY and CDR2 FYNNEI. V dropped 4 bases and J dropped 3; count of bases not matched to a gene: 2. In the case of this clone: Its antigen is undetermined.

The chain has TRBV2 and TRBJ2-7; 8 bases fit TRBD2. Material: PBMCs. The receptor comes from a young woman in good health and CMV-seronegative. The CDR3 sequence: CASSVSGGYEQYF. In DNA form, the CDR3 reads TGTGCCAGCAGTGTCAGCGGGGGCTACGAGCAGTACTTC.